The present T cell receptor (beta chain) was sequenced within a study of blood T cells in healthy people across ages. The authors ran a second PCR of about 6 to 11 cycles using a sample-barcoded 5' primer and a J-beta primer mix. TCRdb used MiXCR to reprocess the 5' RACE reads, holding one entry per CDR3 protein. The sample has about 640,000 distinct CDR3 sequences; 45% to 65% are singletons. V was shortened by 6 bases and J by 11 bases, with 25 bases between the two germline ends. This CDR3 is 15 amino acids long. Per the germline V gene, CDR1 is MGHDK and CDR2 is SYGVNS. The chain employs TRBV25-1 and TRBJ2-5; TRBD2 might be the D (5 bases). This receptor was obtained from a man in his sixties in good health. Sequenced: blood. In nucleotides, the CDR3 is TGTGCCAGCAGAGGGCGGTCCACGGGGTCCTACGGGCAGTACTTC. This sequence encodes CASRGRSTGSYGQYF.